The 14 T cell receptor beta chains reported below all come from one sample, sequenced in a study of T cell repertoires in cytomegalovirus infection. TCRdb called the reads again in MiXCR, with one record for every CDR3 protein. The table shows 200,000 to 300,000 distinct CDR3 sequences, with roughly 10% occurring only once. Sequencing was carried out using PBMCs. These receptors all stem from a human donor in good health (CMV status not recorded). Some clones in this sample may be carry-over from other donors' samples.

This chain links TRBV9 with TRBJ1-5; 7 nucleotides line up with TRBD1. Losses at the gene ends were 0 bases for V and 6 bases for J; bases not matched to a gene: 6. Germline CDR1 and CDR2: SGDLS and YYNGEE. The CDR3 is made up of 15 amino acids. CDR3 protein: CASSVAPDRAQPQHF. The DNA of the CDR3 is TGTGCCAGCAGCGTAGCCCCAGACAGGGCTCAGCCCCAGCATTTT.

This clonotype appeared many times. The V call is TRBV10-3, the J call TRBJ1-6; D unresolved. Germline assignment: CDR1 ENHRY and CDR2 SYGVKD. Trimming shortened V by 2 bases and J by 8 bases, and 10 bases separated the two germline ends. This CDR3 is built from 14 residues. This CDR3 is CAISEKGRDSPLHF. In DNA form, the CDR3 reads TGTGCCATCAGTGAGAAGGGCAGAGATTCACCCCTCCACTTT.

This clonotype was detected ten times or more. The chain carries TRBV7-2 and TRBJ2-7, with TRBD1 as a possible D gene (6 bases). This CDR3 is 16 amino acids long. Germline V lookup: CDR1 SGHTA, CDR2 FQGNSA. Deletions cut 5 bases from V and 1 base from J, with 18 bases between. CDR3 nucleotide sequence: TGTGCCAGCAGCGAGGTTGCAGGGGCAATTTCCTACGAGCAGTACTTC. Protein sequence: CASSEVAGAISYEQYF.

This clonotype showed up just a few times. The J gene is TRBJ1-1, the V gene TRBV5-1; D might be TRBD1 (6 bases). CDR3 length: 16 amino acids. CDR1 and CDR2 from the germline V gene are SGHRS and YFSETQ. Trimming stripped 4 bases from V and 3 bases from J, with 19 bases between. The CDR3 loop reads CASSLGGGGADTEAFF. In DNA form, the CDR3 reads TGCGCCAGCAGCCTAGGGGGTGGAGGGGCGGACACTGAAGCTTTCTTT. The complete variable domain, with remaining parts taken from reference TRBV5-1 and TRBJ1-1, reads KAGVTQTPRYLIKTRGQQVTLSCSPISGHRSVSWYQQTPGQGLQFLFEYFSETQRNKGNFPGRFSGRQFSNSRSEMNVSTLELGDSALYLCASSLGGGGADTEAFFGQGTRLTVV.

The genes are TRBV20-1 and TRBJ2-3; D is perhaps TRBD1 (6 bases). This CDR3 contains 15 residues. V was cut by 2 bases and J by 4 bases, with 16 bases left in between. Per germline, CDR1 DFQATT and CDR2 SNEGSKA (reference sequence). The CDR3 loop is CSARFGQRLSDTQYF. In nucleotides, the CDR3 is TGCAGTGCTAGATTCGGACAGAGGTTATCAGATACGCAGTATTTT.

In its sample, this clonotype was seen a few times. The CDR3 DNA follows: TGTGCCAGCAGCGCGACAAGGCGGGGTAACAAGGCAGATACGCAGTATTTT. As protein: CASSATRRGNKADTQYF. This rearrangement joins TRBV7-8 to TRBJ2-3; weak D call: TRBD2 (6 bases). CDR1 and CDR2 from the germline V gene are SGHVS and FQNEAQ. This CDR3 spans 17 amino acids. V was cut by 5 bases and J by 4 bases, with 22 bases left in between.

This clonotype was recorded at least ten times. This chain connects TRBV11-2 to TRBJ2-7, with 10 bases aligning to TRBD2. The CDR3 contains 15 residues. The V segment lost 5 bases and the J segment 5 bases; nucleotides outside the gene matches: 9. CDR1 and CDR2 (germline): SGHAT, FQNNGV. CDR3 in amino acids: CASSLGASGSHEQYF. CDR3 DNA sequence: TGTGCCAGCAGCCTTGGGGCTAGCGGGAGTCACGAGCAGTACTTC.

This clonotype was detected many times. The gene calls are TRBV6-6 and TRBJ2-7, with 10 bases that match TRBD1. V lost 2 bases, J lost 5 bases, and 3 bases stayed unmatched. Germline V gives CDR1 MNHNY, CDR2 SVGAGI (reference sequence). This CDR3 has 14 residues. The CDR3 sequence is CASSYGTGVDEQYF. The CDR3 DNA reads as TGTGCCAGCAGTTACGGGACAGGGGTCGACGAGCAGTACTTC.

In its sample, this clonotype was seen many times. The V and J genes are TRBV7-2 and TRBJ1-2; 7 bases are shared with TRBD1. The CDR3 has 14 amino acids. V was pared by 3 bases and J by 4 bases, with 5 bases of the junction left unmatched. Germline lookup yields CDR1 SGHTA and CDR2 FQGNSA. The CDR3 DNA is TGTGCCAGCAGCTTTACAGGGGCTGGCTATGGCTACACCTTC. This translates into CASSFTGAGYGYTF. Looking up the rest from reference TRBV7-2 and TRBJ1-2 gives the full variable domain: GAGVSQSPSNKVTEKGKDVELRCDPISGHTALYWYRQSLGQGLEFLIYFQGNSAPDKSGLPSDRFSAERTGGSVSTLTIQRTQQEDSAVYLCASSFTGAGYGYTFGSGTRLTVV.

The V gene is TRBV6-1, the J gene TRBJ2-7; no definite D call. This CDR3 is built from 15 residues. Trimming took 7 bases from V and 0 from J, leaving 16 bases between them. Germline V gene data show CDR1 as MNHNS and CDR2 as SASEGT. CDR3 in amino acids: CASTKNAPSSYEQYF. The CDR3 DNA reads as TGTGCCAGCACTAAAAACGCCCCCTCCTCCTACGAGCAGTACTTC.

This clonotype was counted at least ten times. The gene calls are TRBV7-2 and TRBJ1-6, with D maybe TRBD1 (6 bases). Germline V CDR1 and CDR2: SGHTA, FQGNSA. Trimming removed 5 bases from V and 6 bases from J, with 11 bases in between. There are 14 residues in the CDR3. This CDR3 is CASSLDSFNSPLHF. CDR3 DNA sequence: TGTGCCAGCAGCCTGGACAGTTTTAATTCACCCCTCCACTTT. The entire variable domain, with the rest obtained from reference TRBV7-2 and TRBJ1-6, is as follows: GAGVSQSPSNKVTEKGKDVELRCDPISGHTALYWYRQSLGQGLEFLIYFQGNSAPDKSGLPSDRFSAERTGGSVSTLTIQRTQQEDSAVYLCASSLDSFNSPLHFGNGTRLTVT.

Ten or more counts support this clonotype. The V call is TRBV7-2, the J call TRBJ1-2; the match to TRBD1 covers 7 bases. The germline CDR1 and CDR2 sequences are SGHTA and FQGNSA. The CDR3 contains 14 residues. In DNA form, the CDR3 reads TGTGCTATAGGGGGCCTGATAAGTAACTATGGCTACACCTTC. Protein product: CAIGGLISNYGYTF.

This clonotype was seen ten or more times. The chain recombines TRBV7-8 with TRBJ2-5; tentatively, D is TRBD1 (6 bases). The length of the CDR3 is 16 residues. V lost 4 bases to trimming and J lost 2 bases, with 17 bases between them. Germline assignment: CDR1 SGHVS and CDR2 FQNEAQ. For the CDR3, the DNA is TGTGCCAGCAGCTCTCCGCTCCCTGGACAGCAAGAGACCCAGTACTTC. It yields the protein CASSSPLPGQQETQYF.

The chain combines TRBV20-1 with TRBJ2-7; TRBD1 matches 9 bases. The junction had 13 bases not matched to a gene; V was cut back by 6 bases and J by 4 bases. The CDR3 loop spans 15 amino acids. The germline V gene encodes CDR1 DFQATT and CDR2 SNEGSKA (reference sequence). CDR3 nucleotides: TGCAGTGCACAGACAGGGGGAGGCATTTTATACGAGCAGTACTTC. Translation: CSAQTGGGILYEQYF.